This T cell receptor beta chain was identified in a study of human T cells and chemical hapten exposure. At the level of the study: Reading of the patch tests, which applied 0.01% DPC to the upper back, occurred at 6 days.

Sample time point: patch test 1, 2 weeks after DPC sensitization. The treatment denotes: therapeutic diphenylcyclopropenone sensitization with weekly scalp DPC. Total RNA was isolated from whole blood that had not been fractionated. Only a few counts were recorded for this clonotype. For the library, individual cDNA molecules each received unique molecular identifiers. TCRdb called the RACE reads again in MiXCR, with one record for every CDR3 protein. Of about 120,000 distinct CDR3 sequences in the sample, about 13% are singletons; the top ten hold approximately 0.92%. Trimming stripped 5 bases from V and 4 bases from J, with 13 bases between. This CDR3 spans 14 amino acids. The germline V gene has CDR1 KGHDR and CDR2 SFDVKD.

The V and J genes are TRBV24-1 and TRBJ1-2; D is perhaps TRBD1 (6 bases). This specimen consisted of whole blood, obtained in connection with sensitization to the hapten diphenylcyclopropenone (DPC). This clonotype was obtained from a man younger than 35 with alopecia areata. Some clones in this sample may be carry-over from other donors' samples. Here the CDR3 reads CATSVGQSIYGYTF. CDR3 nucleotide sequence: TGTGCCACCAGTGTTGGACAGAGTATCTATGGCTACACCTTC.